The entry below describes one TCR beta chain. The antigen is undetermined. The same CDR3 arises from other DNA sequences in this sample as well. The data originate from a study of shared clonotypes between healthy human individuals. Whole-study findings and limits: Memory subsets generally showed smaller estimated richness than naive subsets did. It was the non-shared clonotypes that had lower generation probabilities than clonotypes shared by all four donors.

In replicate PCRs of sorted subsets, approximately 210 ng DNA, about 30,000 T cell genomes, was used. TCRdb's copy holds only in-frame clones and misses some; the assay was immunoSEQ multiplex PCR. The sample includes about 2.3 million clones, roughly 92% of them seen just once. HIV-negative, healthy adults without recent acute infections or vaccinations were the donors. The V gene lost 6 bases and the J gene lost 0 bases, with 9 bases spanning the gap. Germline V gives CDR1 MNHEY, CDR2 SMNVEV (reference sequence). CDR3 length: 13 residues. The specimen sequenced was naive CD4+ T cells from PBMCs. As for subset: CD45RA+ positively selected. V usage is TRBV27 and J usage is TRBJ2-7, with TRBD1 as a possible D gene (6 bases). This sequence was found in a man younger than 30 in good health. Some clones in this sample may be carry-over from other donors' samples. DNA of the CDR3: TGTGCCAGCAGACAGACAGGCTCCTACGAGCAGTACTTC. This gives the protein CASRQTGSYEQYF.